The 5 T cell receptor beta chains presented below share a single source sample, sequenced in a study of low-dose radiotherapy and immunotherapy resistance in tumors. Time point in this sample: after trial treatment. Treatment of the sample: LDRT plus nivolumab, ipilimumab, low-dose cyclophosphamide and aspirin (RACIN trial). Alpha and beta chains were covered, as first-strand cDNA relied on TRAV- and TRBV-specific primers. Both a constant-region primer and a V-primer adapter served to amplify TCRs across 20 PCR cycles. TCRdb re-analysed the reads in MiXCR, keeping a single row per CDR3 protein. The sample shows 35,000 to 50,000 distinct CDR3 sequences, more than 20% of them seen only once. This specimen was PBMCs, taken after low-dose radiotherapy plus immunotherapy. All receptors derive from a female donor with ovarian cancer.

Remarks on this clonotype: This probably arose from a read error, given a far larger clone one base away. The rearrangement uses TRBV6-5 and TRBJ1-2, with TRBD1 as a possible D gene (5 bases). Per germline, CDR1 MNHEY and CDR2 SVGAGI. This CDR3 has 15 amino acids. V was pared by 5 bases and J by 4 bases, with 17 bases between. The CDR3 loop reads CASSEVSGRSYGYTF. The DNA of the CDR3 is TGTGCCAGCAGTGAAGTGTCAGGGCGGTCCTATGGCTACACCTTC.

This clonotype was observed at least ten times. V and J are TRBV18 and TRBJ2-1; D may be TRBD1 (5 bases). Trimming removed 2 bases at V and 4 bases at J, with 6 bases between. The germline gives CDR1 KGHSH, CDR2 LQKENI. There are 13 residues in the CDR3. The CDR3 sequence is CASSPTGYNEQFF. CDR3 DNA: TGTGCCAGCTCACCAACAGGATACAATGAGCAGTTCTTC.

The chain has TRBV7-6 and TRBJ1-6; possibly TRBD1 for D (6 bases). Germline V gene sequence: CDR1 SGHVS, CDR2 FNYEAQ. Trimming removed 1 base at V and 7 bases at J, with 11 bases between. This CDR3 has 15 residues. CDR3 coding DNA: TGTGCCAGCAGCTTAGAGGGGGGGCAGAATTCACCCCTCCACTTT. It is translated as CASSLEGGQNSPLHF. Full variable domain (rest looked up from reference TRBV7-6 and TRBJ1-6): GAGVSQSPRYKVTKRGQDVALRCDPISGHVSLYWYRQALGQGPEFLTYFNYEAQQDKSGLPNDRFSAERPEGSISTLTIQRTEQRDSAMYRCASSLEGGQNSPLHFGNGTRLTVT.

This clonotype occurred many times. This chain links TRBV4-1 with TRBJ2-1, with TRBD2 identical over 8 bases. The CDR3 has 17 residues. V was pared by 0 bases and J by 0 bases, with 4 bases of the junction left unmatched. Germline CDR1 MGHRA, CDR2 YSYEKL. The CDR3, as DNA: TGCGCCAGCAGCCAAGAACCCGGGACTAGCTCCTACAATGAGCAGTTCTTC. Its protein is CASSQEPGTSSYNEQFF.

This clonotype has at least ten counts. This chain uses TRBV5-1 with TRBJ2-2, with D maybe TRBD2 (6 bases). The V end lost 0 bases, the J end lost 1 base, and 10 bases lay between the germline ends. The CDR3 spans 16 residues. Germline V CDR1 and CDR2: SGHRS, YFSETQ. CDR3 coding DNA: TGCGCCAGCAGCTTGGTCCCAGCGGGGAACACCGGGGAGCTGTTTTTT. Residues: CASSLVPAGNTGELFF.